Listed below are T cell receptor beta chains from one sample, sequenced in a study of beta chain features in type 1 diabetes. Sequenced by immunoSEQ multiplex PCR; TCRdb stores in-frame clones only, minus some. The sample holds roughly 130,000 clones; over 15% are singletons and the top ten take less than 3%. The specimen was central memory CD4+ T cells from blood. The receptors here all came from a young man with type 1 diabetes. CDR3s include the opening cysteine and the closing phenylalanine or tryptophan. The D gene is left open where the match is weak. Clone sizes are given selectively: once, few, many, or a class where the clone is expanded.

D,size,V,J,CDR3,DNA
.,.,TRBV7-2,TRBJ2-7,CASSLGHGNSYEQYF,TGTGCCAGCAGCTTAGGACACGGGAATTCCTACGAGCAGTACTTC
.,few,TRBV6-6,TRBJ2-3,CASSYQWGQGDTQYF,TGTGCCAGCAGTTACCAGTGGGGGCAGGGAGATACGCAGTATTTT
.,.,TRBV27,TRBJ2-1,CASSIQGWGGDEQFF,TGTGCCAGCAGTATTCAGGGTTGGGGCGGCGATGAGCAGTTCTTC
TRBD2,many,TRBV29-1,TRBJ2-7,CSVGEGSKQYF,TGCAGCGTTGGGGAGGGGTCAAAGCAGTACTTC
.,few,TRBV9,TRBJ1-2,CASSVYGYTF,TGTGCCAGCAGCGTTTATGGCTACACCTTC
.,.,TRBV14,TRBJ2-3,CASSQQYTQYF,TGTGCCAGCAGCCAGCAGTATACGCAGTATTTT
.,few,TRBV7-2,TRBJ2-7,CASSLHRDSYEQYF,TGTGCCAGCAGCTTGCACAGGGACTCCTACGAGCAGTACTTC
.,few,TRBV7-2,TRBJ2-7,CASSSHGGEQYF,TGTGCCAGCAGCTCACATGGGGGGGAGCAGTACTTC
TRBD1,few,TRBV9,TRBJ1-4,CANQGAANEKLFF,TGTGCCAACCAGGGGGCTGCCAATGAAAAACTGTTTTTT
TRBD1,.,TRBV29-1,TRBJ2-3,CSAFSRQGDFTDTQYF,TGCAGCGCATTCAGCCGACAGGGGGACTTCACAGATACGCAGTATTTT
.,few,TRBV7-2,TRBJ1-6,CASSPLAGQNNSPLHF,TGTGCCAGCAGCCCGCTCGCCGGACAGAATAATTCACCCCTCCACTTT
.,few,TRBV15,TRBJ2-2,CATSRRSQVTGELFF,TGTGCCACCAGCAGGAGGTCTCAGGTCACCGGGGAGCTGTTTTTT
TRBD1,few,TRBV30,TRBJ1-2,CARQGKDVWGYTF,TGTGCCAGACAGGGGAAGGATGTGTGGGGCTACACCTTC
.,few,TRBV19,TRBJ1-5,CASSLTSSGTDWDQPQHF,TGTGCCAGTAGCTTGACATCATCGGGTACTGATTGGGATCAGCCCCAGCATTTT
TRBD1,few,TRBV7-2,TRBJ2-3,CASSADRARGSTQYF,TGTGCCAGCAGCGCGGACAGGGCCCGTGGGAGTACGCAGTATTTT
.,many,TRBV14,TRBJ2-6,CASSPLGQSGANVLTF,TGTGCCAGCAGCCCGTTAGGGCAGTCTGGGGCCAACGTCCTGACTTTC
TRBD1,few,TRBV4-2,TRBJ2-5,CASSQEGGWQETQYF,TGTGCCAGCAGCCAAGAAGGGGGCTGGCAAGAGACCCAGTACTTC
.,few,TRBV28,TRBJ1-3,CASSWGTVGNTIYF,TGTGCCAGCAGTTGGGGGACGGTTGGAAACACCATATATTTT
.,many,TRBV27,TRBJ1-1,CASRSPRSWNTEAFF,TGTGCCAGCCGCTCCCCGCGCTCATGGAACACTGAAGCTTTCTTT
.,few,TRBV18,TRBJ2-2,CASSPVDSANTGELFF,TGTGCCAGCTCACCAGTGGACTCTGCGAACACCGGGGAGCTGTTTTTT
.,many,TRBV18,TRBJ2-3,CASSPFGDTQYF,TGTGCCAGCTCACCATTTGGGGATACGCAGTATTTT
.,few,TRBV28,TRBJ1-4,CASSLRGNEKLFF,TGTGCCAGCAGTCTTCGGGGTAATGAAAAACTGTTTTTT
.,few,TRBV29-1,TRBJ2-5,CSVGTPQETQYF,TGCAGCGTTGGGACACCCCAAGAGACCCAGTACTTC
.,few,TRBV7-2,TRBJ1-6,CASSLGAISLSPLHF,TGTGCCAGCAGCTTAGGCGCTATCTCCCTTTCACCCCTCCACTTT
.,.,TRBV10-3,TRBJ1-4,CAISEGSNGEKLFF,TGTGCCATCAGTGAGGGCAGCAATGGTGAAAAACTGTTTTTT
.,.,TRBV30,TRBJ1-5,CAWSRGSGNQPQHF,TGTGCCTGGAGTCGGGGGTCAGGCAATCAGCCCCAGCATTTT
.,.,TRBV5-1,TRBJ1-2,CASSLGQGGGYTF,TGCGCCAGCAGCTTGGGCCAGGGAGGTGGCTACACCTTC
.,few,TRBV25-1,TRBJ2-2,CASSENRGYTGELFF,TGTGCCAGCAGTGAAAATCGGGGGTACACCGGGGAGCTGTTTTTT
.,many,TRBV16,TRBJ1-6,CASSLGGGNSPLHF,TGTGCCAGCAGCCTCGGGGGGGGTAATTCACCCCTCCACTTT
TRBD2,few,TRBV25-1,TRBJ2-3,CASSDELAGGLDTQYF,TGTGCCAGCAGTGATGAACTAGCGGGGGGGTTGGATACGCAGTATTTT
.,many,TRBV28,TRBJ2-3,CASTGGGPTDTQYF,TGTGCCAGCACGGGCGGGGGCCCCACAGATACGCAGTATTTT
.,few,TRBV4-1,TRBJ2-2,CASSLNQLSGELFF,TGCGCCAGCAGCCTCAACCAACTATCCGGGGAGCTGTTTTTT
.,.,TRBV4-1,TRBJ2-1,CASSPSGGGVSNEQFF,TGCGCCAGCAGCCCCTCAGGCGGCGGGGTCTCAAATGAGCAGTTCTTC
.,few,TRBV18,TRBJ2-2,CASSPPQAGELFF,TGTGCCAGCTCACCACCCCAGGCCGGGGAGCTGTTTTTT
.,.,TRBV4-3,TRBJ2-4,CASSGGGVRNIQYF,TGCGCCAGCAGTGGAGGGGGAGTACGAAACATTCAGTACTTC
.,many,TRBV29-1,TRBJ2-5,CSVFQQETQYF,TGCAGCGTTTTTCAGCAAGAGACCCAGTACTTC
.,.,TRBV7-9,TRBJ2-3,CASSPRGNLDTQYF,TGTGCCAGCAGCCCCCGGGGGAACTTAGATACGCAGTATTTT
TRBD1,few,TRBV5-1,TRBJ2-3,CASSSGQGWTDTQYF,TGCGCCAGCAGCTCGGGACAGGGGTGGACAGATACGCAGTATTTT
TRBD1,.,TRBV9,TRBJ2-5,CASSVAGTAQETQYF,TGTGCCAGCAGCGTAGCAGGGACAGCACAAGAGACCCAGTACTTC
.,.,TRBV7-9,TRBJ2-3,CASSLVGDTQYF,TGTGCCAGCAGCTTAGTAGGAGATACGCAGTATTTT
TRBD1,.,TRBV5-1,TRBJ2-7,CASSLGDRGRVRGSYEQYF,TGCGCCAGCAGCTTGGGGGACAGGGGGCGAGTTAGGGGATCCTACGAGCAGTACTTC
TRBD1,.,TRBV28,TRBJ1-4,CASSTSLRGPGKLFF,TGTGCCAGCAGTACCTCCCTGAGGGGGCCTGGGAAACTGTTTTTT
.,few,TRBV7-6,TRBJ2-1,CASSLSLAYEQFF,TGTGCCAGCAGTCTATCTCTAGCTTATGAGCAGTTCTTC
.,.,TRBV30,TRBJ2-6,CAQWRSGANVLTF,TGTGCCCAATGGCGATCCGGGGCCAACGTCCTGACTTTC
TRBD1,many,TRBV14,TRBJ2-1,CASSSNWGQGYNEQFF,TGTGCCAGCAGCTCCAACTGGGGACAGGGGTACAATGAGCAGTTCTTC
.,few,TRBV10-3,TRBJ2-6,CAINNEGGSGANVLTF,TGTGCCATCAACAACGAGGGAGGCTCTGGGGCCAACGTCCTGACTTTC
.,.,TRBV7-9,TRBJ1-1,CASSLAGDTEAFF,TGTGCCAGCAGCTTAGCTGGGGACACTGAAGCTTTCTTT
TRBD1,few,TRBV5-5,TRBJ2-2,CASSGQGAPTGELFF,TGTGCCAGCAGCGGACAGGGGGCGCCCACCGGGGAGCTGTTTTTT
.,.,TRBV7-2,TRBJ2-1,CASSRTLNEQFF,TGTGCCAGCAGCCGGACCCTCAATGAGCAGTTCTTC
.,few,TRBV10-3,TRBJ1-6,CAIKDRMDSPLHF,TGTGCCATCAAAGACAGGATGGATTCACCCCTCCACTTT
TRBD1,.,TRBV27,TRBJ1-4,CASSQTGNGEKLFF,TGTGCCAGCAGTCAGACAGGGAACGGAGAAAAACTGTTTTTT